This TCR beta chain is from a study of long-term antiretroviral therapy in people with HIV. Study observations and caveats: Drawn between about 2003 and 2017, the blood was possibly obtained under older ART regimens.

An immunoSEQ assay, version v3.0, was performed at survey level. The assay was immunoSEQ multiplex PCR, and TCRdb's table has in-frame clones only and misses some. Among around 17,000 clones, around 95% were seen once, and the ten largest hold 1.4%. Worth noting for this clone: Its antigen is unknown.

The germline V gene has CDR1 SGHNT and CDR2 YYREEE (reference sequence). CDR3 size: 16 residues. Trimming removed 7 bases from V and 3 bases from J, with 22 bases in between. The material was unsorted PBMCs, obtained around 10 years after starting antiretroviral therapy. The V and J genes are TRBV5-4 and TRBJ2-5, with D possibly matching TRBD2 (9 bases). This TCR was recovered from a man aged 25 to 45 with HIV. CDR3: CASQAGGTGPEETQYF. The DNA for the CDR3 is TGTGCCAGCCAGGCGGGGGGGACAGGTCCAGAAGAGACCCAGTACTTC.